Listed here are 21 T cell receptor beta chains from one sample, sequenced in a study of OX40 agonist ivuxolimab in advanced cancers. TCRdb's copy holds only in-frame clones and misses some; the assay was immunoSEQ multiplex PCR. Seen here are about 41,000 clones, 85% observed once, and the top ten hold about 2.5%. The specimen was CD4+ or CD8+ T cells sorted from blood, collected in a trial of the OX40 agonist ivuxolimab. All receptors derive from an adult with an advanced solid tumor such as melanoma, head and neck, liver or kidney cancer.

The rearrangement uses TRBV12-5 and TRBJ1-5, with D unclear. The CDR3 sequence is 11 residues long. Per germline, CDR1 LGHNT and CDR2 FRNRAP. The V end was cut by 3 bases, the J end by 4 bases, with 1 base between. The CDR3 loop reads CASGLNQPQHF. In DNA form, the CDR3 reads TGTGCTAGTGGTTTAAATCAGCCCCAGCATTTT.

The chain is built from TRBV6-5 and TRBJ1-2; a weak D match, TRBD1 (5 bases). V lost 0 bases and J lost 8, with 13 bases in between. Germline V gives CDR1 MNHEY, CDR2 SVGAGI. The CDR3 consists of 14 residues. CDR3 in amino acids: CASSYSVQGGGYTF. CDR3 bases: TGTGCCAGCAGTTACTCGGTCCAGGGAGGCGGCTACACCTTC.

This chain uses TRBV7-8 with TRBJ1-4, with 10 bases lining up with TRBD1. The CDR3 extends over 15 amino acids. The junction had 5 bases not matched to a gene; V was cut back by 3 bases and J by 7 bases. The germline CDR1 and CDR2 sequences are SGHVS and FQNEAQ. DNA of the CDR3: TGTGCCAGCAGCTTCCGGGACAGGGGTGGTGAAAAACTGTTTTTT. Its protein product is CASSFRDRGGEKLFF.

The V gene is TRBV5-1, the J gene TRBJ1-3; 8 positions agree with TRBD1. There are 15 residues in the CDR3. Germline V gives CDR1 SGHRS, CDR2 YFSETQ. V dropped 2 bases and J dropped 4; count of bases not matched to a gene: 5. CDR3 protein: CASSFQGARGNTIYF. The CDR3 nucleotides are TGCGCCAGCAGCTTCCAGGGGGCGAGGGGAAACACCATATATTTT.

The gene calls are TRBV15 and TRBJ2-3; the match to TRBD2 covers 8 bases. The germline CDR1 and CDR2 sequences are LNHNV and YYDKDF (reference sequence). V shed 5 bases, J shed 5 bases, and the junction held 6 bases outside the gene matches. The length of the CDR3 is 14 residues. In nucleotides, the CDR3 is TGTGCCACCAGCCCAGCGGGAGCGGAAGATACGCAGTATTTT. As protein: CATSPAGAEDTQYF.

The genes are TRBV4-3 and TRBJ2-1; 9 bases match TRBD2. The CDR3 consists of 19 residues. The germline V gene has CDR1 LGHNA and CDR2 YSLEER. The V and J ends lost 4 bases and 3 bases, in that order; junction bases with no gene match: 16. The DNA of the CDR3 is TGCGCCAGCAGCCCCCAGCCCCCGGGACTAGCTGGACTCTACAATGAGCAGTTCTTC. It translates to CASSPQPPGLAGLYNEQFF.

V gene TRBV10-3 combines with J gene TRBJ1-1, with D perhaps TRBD1 (5 bases). V gave up 4 bases and J gave up 7 bases, with 10 bases separating them. The CDR3 sequence is 12 residues long. Germline V gives CDR1 ENHRY, CDR2 SYGVKD. CDR3 sequence reads: CAISAWGLEAFF. The CDR3 DNA reads as TGTGCCATCAGTGCATGGGGACTTGAAGCTTTCTTT.

This chain links TRBV9 with TRBJ2-3; 13 bases match TRBD2. CDR1 and CDR2 (germline): SGDLS, YYNGEE. Unmatched junction bases numbered 6, after V lost 0 bases and J lost 5 bases. The CDR3 contains 17 residues. CDR3 nucleotide sequence: TGTGCCAGCAGCGTAGCCCCACTAGCGGGGGGGGGAGATACGCAGTATTTT. It encodes CASSVAPLAGGGDTQYF. Variable domain in full (rest from reference TRBV9 and TRBJ2-3): DSGVTQTPKHLITATGQRVTLRCSPRSGDLSVYWYQQSLDQGLQFLIQYYNGEERAKGNILERFSAQQFPDLHSELNLSSLELGDSALYFCASSVAPLAGGGDTQYFGPGTRLTVL.

The chain joins TRBV2 to TRBJ1-1, with D possibly matching TRBD1 (5 bases). Germline assignment: CDR1 SNHLY and CDR2 FYNNEI. Deletions cut 4 bases from V and 10 bases from J, with 10 bases between. The CDR3 covers 11 residues. The CDR3 sequence is CASSVREGAFF. DNA of the CDR3: TGTGCCAGCAGTGTCAGGGAGGGAGCTTTCTTT.

This sequence joins TRBV18 and TRBJ1-3, with D possibly TRBD1 on 5 matching bases. Germline CDR1 KGHSH, CDR2 LQKENI. The CDR3 extends over 15 amino acids. Trimming left V 3 bases short and J 0 bases short, with 9 bases between. The CDR3 reads CASSPQGLSGNTIYF. In nucleotides, the CDR3 is TGTGCCAGCTCACCTCAGGGACTCTCTGGAAACACCATATATTTT.

The V gene is TRBV4-2, the J gene TRBJ2-2; TRBD2 matches 9 bases. This CDR3 has 16 amino acids. The germline V gene has CDR1 LGHNA and CDR2 YNFKEQ. V shed 0 bases and J 8 bases; nucleotides not matched to a gene: 7. In DNA form, the CDR3 reads TGTGCCAGCAGCCAAGATCTAGCGGGACTCATGGGGGAGCTGTTTTTT. It specifies CASSQDLAGLMGELFF.

Of note for this clone: Germline is not matched at one junction end, which may reflect a read error. This rearrangement joins TRBV7-7 to TRBJ2-2; D is unclear. This CDR3 is built from 14 residues. The germline gives CDR1 SSHAT, CDR2 FNYEAQ (reference sequence). The CDR3 here is CASSLGQTTGELFF. The CDR3 DNA follows: TGTGCTAGCAGCTTAGGGCAAACCACCGGGGAGCTGTTTTTT.

The chain links TRBV14 to TRBJ2-1, with 7 bases identical to TRBD2. The V segment lost 3 bases and the J segment 4 bases; nucleotides outside the gene matches: 9. This CDR3 region has 16 residues. Germline CDR1 is SGHDN and CDR2 is FVKESK. The CDR3 DNA reads TGTGCCAGCAGCCAGGGGTGGGAGGGACTATACAATGAGCAGTTCTTC. The encoded protein is CASSQGWEGLYNEQFF.

This clone was detected once. The V and J genes are TRBV7-6 and TRBJ2-1; D call uncertain. V was cut by 5 bases and J by 4 bases, with 15 bases left in between. Germline CDR1 reads SGHVS; CDR2 reads FNYEAQ. The length of the CDR3 is 15 residues. Here the CDR3 reads CASSPQYGLYNEQFF. The DNA of the CDR3 is TGTGCCAGCAGCCCCCAATACGGCCTATACAATGAGCAGTTCTTC.

The chain recombines TRBV4-2 with TRBJ1-2; 8 bases are shared with TRBD1. V lost 7 bases and J lost 8; bases outside the gene matches: 12. CDR1 LGHNA and CDR2 YNFKEQ come from the germline V gene. This CDR3 region has 14 residues. CDR3 loop: CASKGTGPLRGYTF. As DNA, the CDR3 is TGTGCCAGCAAAGGGACAGGTCCTCTCAGGGGCTACACCTTC.

This chain connects TRBV5-6 to TRBJ2-5, with TRBD2 identical over 7 bases. The CDR3 extends over 15 amino acids. The germline gives CDR1 SGHDT, CDR2 YYEEEE. The J segment lost 3 bases and the V segment lost 0 bases, leaving 5 bases of the junction unmatched. The CDR3 region is CASSLVLSGEETQYF. CDR3 sequence (DNA): TGTGCCAGCAGCTTGGTCCTCAGCGGGGAAGAGACCCAGTACTTC.

The chain links TRBV19 to TRBJ2-3; TRBD1 matches at 11 bases. Germline V gene data show CDR1 as LNHDA and CDR2 as SQIVND (reference sequence). The CDR3 length is 13 residues. Losses at the gene ends were 8 bases for V and 6 bases for J; bases not matched to a gene: 4. The CDR3 here is CASGTGGSDTQYF. The CDR3 DNA follows: TGTGCCAGTGGGACAGGGGGTTCTGATACGCAGTATTTT.

V is TRBV12-5 and J is TRBJ2-1, with TRBD1 matching over 8 bases. Losses at the gene ends were 2 bases for V and 8 bases for J; bases not matched to a gene: 11. CDR1 LGHNT and CDR2 FRNRAP come from the germline V gene. The CDR3 is 16 amino acids. The CDR3 DNA reads as TGTGCTAGTGGTTTGATACGGACAGGGCTGGGGGATGAGCAGTTCTTC. It codes for CASGLIRTGLGDEQFF.

The chain recombines TRBV19 with TRBJ2-7; no clear D gene. Trimming took off 4 bases at V and 4 bases at J, with 17 bases between the two ends. This CDR3 has 15 amino acids. Germline V gene data show CDR1 as LNHDA and CDR2 as SQIVND (reference sequence). This CDR3 is CASSTPGVSSYEQYF. The DNA of the CDR3 is TGTGCCAGTAGTACCCCAGGCGTAAGCTCGTACGAGCAGTACTTC.

The chain uses TRBV28 and TRBJ2-3; maybe TRBD1 (6 bases). The CDR3 totals 13 residues. Germline lookup yields CDR1 MDHEN and CDR2 SYDVKM. The V gene lost 6 bases and the J gene lost 6 bases, with 13 bases spanning the gap. The CDR3 spells CASREQGVDTQYF. DNA for the CDR3: TGTGCCAGCAGAGAACAGGGTGTTGATACGCAGTATTTT. The full variable domain, in which reference TRBV28 and TRBJ2-3 provide the parts outside the CDR3, is DVKVTQSSRYLVKRTGEKVFLECVQDMDHENMFWYRQDPGLGLRLIYFSYDVKMKEKGDIPEGYSVSREKKERFSLILESASTNQTSMYLCASREQGVDTQYFGPGTRLTVL.

This clone showed up just once. In DNA, the CDR3 is TGTGCCAGCAGCCTGCCCGGCGGCGTGGAGTTCTTC. Encoded protein: CASSLPGGVEFF. The chain couples TRBV7-2 to TRBJ2-1; D not resolved. The CDR3 sequence is 12 residues long. Germline CDR1 is SGHTA and CDR2 is FQGNSA. Trimming took 5 bases from V and 14 from J, leaving 16 bases between them. Together with reference TRBV7-2 and TRBJ2-1, the CDR3 gives the full variable domain: GAGVSQSPSNKVTEKGKDVELRCDPISGHTALYWYRQSLGQGLEFLIYFQGNSAPDKSGLPSDRFSAERTGGSVSTLTIQRTQQEDSAVYLCASSLPGGVEFFGPGTRLTVL.